A selection of T cell receptor beta chains follows, all from one sample in a study of blood T cell repertoires in COVID-19. The method was immunoSEQ multiplex PCR; TCRdb's version includes in-frame clones alone and lacks a portion of them. The sample consists of roughly 130,000 clones, about 82% of them appearing once. The sequenced sample consisted of peripheral blood. Receptors originate from a man aged 55 to 70 with active or convalescent COVID-19. The conserved cysteine and the conserved F or W are not part of the CDR3 here.

v_call,cdr3_aa
TRBV13,ASSVVGLAATDEQF
TRBV5-5,ASSWAQETQY
TRBV18,ASSPRGQVGSPLH
TRBV12-3/TRBV12-4,ASSLGSYEQY
TRBV5-6,ASSSGQGLSSYEQY
TRBV4-3,ASSPLAGNSPLH
TRBV5-1,ASSPGGAGEAF
TRBV6-5,ASSQRPNSYNEQF
TRBV24-1,ATSDQRGGAGELF
TRBV28,ASGGADSNQPQH
TRBV3-1/TRBV3-2,ASSQGRGTGKVNGYT
TRBV19,ASSIALAGITVEQY
TRBV30,AWSRENTEAF
TRBV15,ATSRGVGTENTEAF
TRBV11-3,ASSLGDYGELF
TRBV10-3,AISEFGTGGNQPQH
TRBV5-1,ASSLAGRGPTTNEKLF
TRBV28,ASKGLAGAYEQY
TRBV10-3,AISDFRYGSGSGNYEQY
TRBV4-1,ASSSRSGSYEQY
TRBV19,ASKAGGPYEQY
TRBV30,AWSLVGGPQF
TRBV28,ASSPGQLQETQY
TRBV5-3,ARSSRPGQSSNQPQH
TRBV28,ASRDRGSPYEQY
TRBV4-3,ASSQDLQETQY
TRBV2,ASRGRTDTQY
TRBV6-5,ASSPGQLNEQF
TRBV7-2,ASTTSRESYNEQF
TRBV2,ASSDDSYEQY
TRBV19,ASNFWGGSSETQY
TRBV7-6,ASSLTGTSGGSDTQY
TRBV9,ASSVLGESGETQY
TRBV24-1,ATSDPRTSVHEQY
TRBV18,ASSTGGDSSYEQY
TRBV4-1,ASSRGPGQQETQY
TRBV29-1,STGTSSTEAF
TRBV14,ASSQDHGAATNEKLF
TRBV15,ATSPALRGANYGYT
TRBV2,ASSRLHRAATNEKLF
TRBV6-5,ASTTPGENTEAF
TRBV27,ASSLNRKADTQY
TRBV10-2,ATVGGLGSPLH
TRBV29-1,SVVGTGASNEKLF
TRBV9,ASSFGQDYNSPLH
TRBV4-3,ASSQDRSVSETQY
TRBV4-3,ASSLTNGGEWDTQY
TRBV3-1/TRBV3-2,ASRRGLAGITGELF
TRBV19,ASSILTGNRNQPQH
TRBV5-6,ASSLQGYNEKLF
TRBV6-2/TRBV6-3,ASSTRSGRGSTDTQY
TRBV11-2,ASSNSGLAGYGGY
TRBV6-5,ASSGQGGTQY
TRBV10-3,AISGTGDYGYT
TRBV28,ASSPLLYGYT
TRBV19,ASSPRP
TRBV10-3,AIKASEGNEQF
TRBV6-5,ASSKGTVGEAF
TRBV4-1,ASSQPTSGSDEQF